These 8 T cell receptor beta chains came from one sample sequenced in a study of cytomegalovirus exposure and HLA in healthy donors. Primers for the PCR totalled 60 Vbeta and 13 Jbeta. The repertoire was sequenced with immunoSEQ multiplex PCR; TCRdb's copy has only in-frame clones and lacks some. The table includes about 140,000 clones, around a tenth detected once. Sequencing was carried out using PBMCs. These receptors all come from a man aged 45 to 65 in good health and CMV-seronegative.

The chain recombines TRBV5-1 with TRBJ2-7; no clear D. V dropped 6 bases and J dropped 0 bases, with 7 bases sitting between them. The length of the CDR3 is 12 residues. CDR1 is SGHRS and CDR2 is YFSETQ in the germline V gene. The CDR3 sequence is CASTSSSYEQYF. In nucleotides, the CDR3 is TGCGCCAGCACCTCGAGCTCCTACGAGCAGTACTTC.

This clone was seen only once. This chain connects TRBV7-9 to TRBJ2-1; 11 bases are a match to TRBD2. Trimming cost V 2 bases and J 3 bases; bases outside gene matches: 3. The length of the CDR3 is 16 residues. Per the germline V gene, CDR1 is SEHNR and CDR2 is FQNEAQ (reference sequence). DNA of the CDR3: TGTGCCAGCAGCTTAACTAGCGGGAGTGTCTACAATGAGCAGTTCTTC. Encoded protein: CASSLTSGSVYNEQFF. Drawing the rest from reference TRBV7-9 and TRBJ2-1, the complete variable domain is DTGVSQNPRHKITKRGQNVTFRCDPISEHNRLYWYRQTLGQGPEFLTYFQNEAQLEKSRLLSDRFSAERPKGSFSTLEIQRTEQGDSAMYLCASSLTSGSVYNEQFFGPGTRLTVL.

V is TRBV29-1 and J is TRBJ1-1, with 8 bases lining up with TRBD1. The length of the CDR3 is 17 residues. Germline CDR1 is SQVTM and CDR2 is ANQGSEA. Trimming removed 6 bases from V and 0 bases from J; junction bases left unmatched: 15. The CDR3 region is CSVGVEAGGYLNTEAFF. The CDR3 DNA is TGCAGCGTGGGGGTGGAGGCAGGGGGCTATTTGAACACTGAAGCTTTCTTT.

The chain carries TRBV5-1 and TRBJ2-3; 12 nucleotides line up with TRBD2. Germline V lookup: CDR1 SGHRS, CDR2 YFSETQ. The trim removed 4 bases at V and 2 bases at J, leaving 5 bases unmatched. The CDR3 is made up of 16 amino acids. For the CDR3, the DNA is TGCGCCAGCAGCCTGACTAGCGGGGGAGACACAGATACGCAGTATTTT. Amino acid sequence: CASSLTSGGDTDTQYF.

The chain uses TRBV2 and TRBJ1-5, with a possible D match to TRBD1 (6 bases). Trimming took off 7 bases at V and 10 bases at J, with 11 bases between the two ends. The CDR3 covers 11 residues. The germline CDR1 and CDR2 sequences are SNHLY and FYNNEI. The CDR3 spells CASNTQGPQHF. DNA of the CDR3: TGTGCCAGCAATACACAGGGACCCCAGCATTTT.

The CDR3 sequence is CASSLGQRNTEAFF. The CDR3 DNA reads TGTGCCAGCAGCTTGGGACAGAGGAACACTGAAGCTTTCTTT. V is TRBV7-3 and J is TRBJ1-1; 7 nucleotides agree with TRBD1. Germline V CDR1 and CDR2: SGHTA, FQGTGA. The CDR3 totals 14 residues. The ends lost 3 bases at V and 1 base at J; junction bases unmatched: 2.

This clone was seen a few times. The chain joins TRBV4-1 to TRBJ2-1; TRBD2 matches 10 bases. The CDR3 has 16 amino acids. Germline-derived CDR1 and CDR2 are MGHRA and YSYEKL. V shed 3 bases, J shed 4 bases, and the junction held 6 bases outside the gene matches. The CDR3 is CASSQATSGAYNEQFF. In DNA form, the CDR3 reads TGCGCCAGCAGCCAGGCCACTAGCGGGGCTTACAATGAGCAGTTCTTC.

This clone was observed a few times. Germline is not matched at one junction end, which may reflect a read error. This chain joins TRBV30 and TRBJ2-4; TRBD2 aligns across 13 bases. CDR1 and CDR2 (germline): GTSNPN, SVGIG (reference sequence). The CDR3 runs 15 residues. Here the CDR3 reads CAWRPGLAGVVIRYF. The CDR3 nucleotides read TGTGCCTGGAGGCCAGGACTAGCGGGAGTTGTCATTCGGTACTTC.